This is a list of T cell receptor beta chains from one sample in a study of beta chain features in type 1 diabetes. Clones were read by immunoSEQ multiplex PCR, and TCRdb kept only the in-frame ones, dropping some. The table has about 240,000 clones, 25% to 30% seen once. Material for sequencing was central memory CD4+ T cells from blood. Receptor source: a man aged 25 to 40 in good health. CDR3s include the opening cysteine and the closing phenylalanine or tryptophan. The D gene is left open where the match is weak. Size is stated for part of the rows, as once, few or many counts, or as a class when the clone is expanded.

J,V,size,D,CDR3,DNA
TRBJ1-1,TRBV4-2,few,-,CASSQGFGGNTEAFF,TGTGCCAGCAGCCAAGGGTTCGGAGGTAACACTGAAGCTTTCTTT
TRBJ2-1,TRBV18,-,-,CASSPGPGKGGNEQFF,TGTGCCAGCTCACCCGGGCCAGGGAAAGGTGGCAATGAGCAGTTCTTC
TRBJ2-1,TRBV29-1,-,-,CSGGSRSSYNEQFF,TGCAGCGGGGGCAGCCGTAGCTCCTACAATGAGCAGTTCTTC
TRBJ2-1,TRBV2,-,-,CASSVRDSAYNEQFF,TGTGCCAGCAGTGTCCGGGACTCTGCCTACAATGAGCAGTTCTTC
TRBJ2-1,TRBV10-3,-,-,CAIGGTSSSYNEQFF,TGTGCCATCGGTGGGACGTCGAGCTCCTACAATGAGCAGTTCTTC
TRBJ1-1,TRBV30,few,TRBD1,CAWTPSGTGSNTEAFF,TGTGCCTGGACCCCCTCCGGGACAGGGTCGAACACTGAAGCTTTCTTT
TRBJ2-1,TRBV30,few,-,CAWSVVRDTNNEQFF,TGTGCCTGGAGTGTAGTGAGGGACACGAACAATGAGCAGTTCTTC
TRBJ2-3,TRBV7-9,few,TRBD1,CASSPDRGATDTQYF,TGTGCCAGCAGCCCGGACAGGGGAGCCACAGATACGCAGTATTTT
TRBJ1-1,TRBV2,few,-,CASRRDSPTGSAEAFF,TGTGCCAGCCGACGCGACTCTCCCACAGGGTCCGCTGAAGCTTTCTTT
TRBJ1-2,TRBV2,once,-,CASSDGAGANYGYTF,TGTGCCAGCAGTGACGGGGCGGGAGCTAACTATGGCTACACCTTC
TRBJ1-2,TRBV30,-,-,CAWSAGLAYYGYTF,TGTGCCTGGAGTGCCGGCCTGGCGTACTATGGCTACACCTTC
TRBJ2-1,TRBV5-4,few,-,CASSWGANEQFF,TGTGCCAGCAGTTGGGGGGCGAATGAGCAGTTCTTC
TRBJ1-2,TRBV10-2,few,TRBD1,CASSEDATGGSDYGYTF,TGCGCCAGCAGTGAGGATGCGACAGGGGGATCAGACTATGGCTACACCTTC
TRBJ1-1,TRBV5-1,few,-,CASSPMGTEAFF,TGCGCCAGCAGCCCGATGGGCACTGAAGCTTTCTTT
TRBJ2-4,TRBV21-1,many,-,CASRLAGSKNIQYF,TGTGCCAGCAGGTTGGCAGGGTCCAAAAACATTCAGTACTTC
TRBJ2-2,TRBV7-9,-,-,CASSTENTGELFF,TGTGCCAGCAGCACAGAGAACACCGGGGAGCTGTTTTTT
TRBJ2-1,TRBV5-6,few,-,CASSLGENEQFF,TGTGCCAGCAGCCTGGGCGAGAATGAGCAGTTCTTC
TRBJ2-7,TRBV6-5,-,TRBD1,CASRRTGGSYEQYF,TGTGCCAGCAGACGGACAGGGGGCTCCTACGAGCAGTACTTC
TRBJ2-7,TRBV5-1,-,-,CASSPGYVGDEQYF,TGCGCCAGCAGCCCAGGGTACGTTGGCGACGAGCAGTACTTC
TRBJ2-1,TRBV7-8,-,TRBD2,CATAGLAGYNEQFF,TGTGCCACCGCGGGACTAGCGGGGTACAATGAGCAGTTCTTC
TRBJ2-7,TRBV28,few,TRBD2,CASTEGGTSPREQYF,TGTGCCAGCACCGAAGGGGGGACTAGCCCTAGGGAGCAGTACTTC
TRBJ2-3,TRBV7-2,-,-,CASSLGTQGDTQYF,TGTGCCAGCAGCTTAGGGACTCAGGGGGATACGCAGTATTTT
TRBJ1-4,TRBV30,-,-,CAWSERLNEKLFF,TGTGCCTGGAGCGAGCGGCTTAATGAAAAACTGTTTTTT
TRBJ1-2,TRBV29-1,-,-,CSAFIRGQNGYTF,TGCAGCGCCTTCATTCGAGGACAAAACGGCTACACCTTC
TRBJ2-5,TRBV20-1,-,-,CSAEAVDSQYF,TGCAGTGCCGAGGCCGTGGACTCCCAGTACTTC
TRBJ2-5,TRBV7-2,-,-,CASSLRRQLDTQYF,TGTGCCAGCAGCTTAAGAAGACAGCTAGATACCCAGTACTTC
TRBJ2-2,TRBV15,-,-,CATSRETGELFF,TGTGCCACCAGCAGGGAAACCGGGGAGCTGTTTTTT
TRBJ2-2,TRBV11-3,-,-,CASSLIGETGELFF,TGTGCCAGCAGCTTGATCGGGGAAACCGGGGAGCTGTTTTTT
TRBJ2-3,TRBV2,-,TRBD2,CASSEFVITSGPTGGNTQYF,TGTGCCAGCAGTGAATTTGTAATAACCAGCGGGCCTACCGGGGGGAATACGCAGTATTTT
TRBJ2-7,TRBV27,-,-,CACDLYEQYF,TGTGCCTGCGACCTCTACGAGCAGTACTTC
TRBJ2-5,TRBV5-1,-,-,CASSARIGDVETQYF,TGCGCCAGCAGCGCAAGGATCGGGGACGTGGAGACCCAGTACTTC
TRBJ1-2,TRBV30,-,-,CAWRLRKGYGYTF,TGTGCCTGGAGATTACGGAAGGGGTATGGCTACACCTTC
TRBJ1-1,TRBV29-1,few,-,CSVEGGQNTEAFF,TGCAGCGTTGAAGGTGGGCAGAACACTGAAGCTTTCTTT
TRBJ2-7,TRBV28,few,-,CASSLGGTLNEQYF,TGTGCCAGCAGTTTGGGCGGGACGCTCAACGAGCAGTACTTC
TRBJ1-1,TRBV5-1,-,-,CASSFIPTGLGNTEAFF,TGCGCCAGCAGCTTTATCCCGACTGGGCTTGGGAACACTGAAGCTTTCTTT